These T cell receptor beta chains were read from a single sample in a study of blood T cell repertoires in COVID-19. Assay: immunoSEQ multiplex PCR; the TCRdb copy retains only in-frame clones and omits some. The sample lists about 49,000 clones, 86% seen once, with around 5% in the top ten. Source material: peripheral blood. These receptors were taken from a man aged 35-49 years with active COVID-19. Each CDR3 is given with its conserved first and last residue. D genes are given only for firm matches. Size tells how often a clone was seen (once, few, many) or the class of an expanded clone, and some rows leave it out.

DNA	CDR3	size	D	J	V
TGTGCCAGCAGCCCCCCCGGGGGAAGGTACGAGCAGTACTTC	CASSPPGGRYEQYF	NA	NA	TRBJ2-7	TRBV6-5
TGTGCCAGCATCCTCTCCCCGCAGGTGGGCGATGGCTACACCTTC	CASILSPQVGDGYTF	NA	NA	TRBJ1-2	TRBV2
TGCGCCAGCAGCTTCCAGGGGTTGAGCACAGATACGCAGTATTTT	CASSFQGLSTDTQYF	NA	NA	TRBJ2-3	TRBV5-1
TGTGCCAGCAGTTTCGGGTTCACCGGGGAGCTGTTTTTT	CASSFGFTGELFF	NA	NA	TRBJ2-2	TRBV12-3/TRBV12-4
TGCGCCACTTCCCGAACCGGGACTAGCGGGATGGATACGCAGTATTTT	CATSRTGTSGMDTQYF	NA	TRBD2	TRBJ2-3	TRBV10-1
TGCGCCAGCAGCATGGGGGACATCCCGAACACTGAAGCTTTCTTT	CASSMGDIPNTEAFF	NA	NA	TRBJ1-1	TRBV5-1
TGCGCCAGCAGCCAAGCCCCAGGGCGCCACTCTGGAAACACCATATATTTT	CASSQAPGRHSGNTIYF	NA	NA	TRBJ1-3	TRBV4-1
TGTGCCAGCTCATCCGGGGGAGGGGACTACGAGCAGTACTTC	CASSSGGGDYEQYF	NA	TRBD2	TRBJ2-7	TRBV18
TGTGCCACCAGTGATCCCAGGACAGGGGGAACAAGTGGCTACACCTTC	CATSDPRTGGTSGYTF	NA	TRBD1	TRBJ1-2	TRBV24-1
TGTGCCAGCAGTTTCAGGCAGGGTGATCGGATTAATAATTCACCCCTCCACTTT	CASSFRQGDRINNSPLHF	few	NA	TRBJ1-6	TRBV27
TGTGCCTGGAGCCCAAACAGGGAGCAGCCCCAGCATTTT	CAWSPNREQPQHF	NA	NA	TRBJ1-5	TRBV30
TGCAGTGCTAGTGGGAGGCGGGGCGAGCAGTACTTC	CSASGRRGEQYF	NA	NA	TRBJ2-7	TRBV20-1
TGTGCCAGCAGCTTAGATGGGGGGTTCCGGATGCCCACTGAAGCTTTCTTT	CASSLDGGFRMPTEAFF	NA	NA	TRBJ1-1	TRBV7-2
TGTGCCAGCAGCTTAGGGGTTTCTAGCAATGAGCAGTTCTTC	CASSLGVSSNEQFF	NA	NA	TRBJ2-1	TRBV11-3
TGTGCCAGCAGCCGACAGGGTCACGAGCAGTACTTC	CASSRQGHEQYF	NA	TRBD1	TRBJ2-7	TRBV4-2
TGTGCCAGCAGTGTGGGAGGGATGGATACGCAGTATTTT	CASSVGGMDTQYF	once	TRBD2	TRBJ2-3	TRBV25-1
TGCGCCAGCAGCCAACAACTAGCGGGTATTACCTACAATGAGCAGTTCTTC	CASSQQLAGITYNEQFF	NA	TRBD2	TRBJ2-1	TRBV4-1
TGTGCCAGCAGCTCCTCCGGCGGGAGGGCCTCAGAGACCCAGTACTTC	CASSSSGGRASETQYF	NA	TRBD2	TRBJ2-5	TRBV7-8
TGTGCCTGGAGCCCGGGACAGGGACGCACCGGGGAGCTGTTTTTT	CAWSPGQGRTGELFF	NA	TRBD1	TRBJ2-2	TRBV30
TGTGCCAGCAGTTACTGGGGCTCAAACACTGAAGCTTTCTTT	CASSYWGSNTEAFF	NA	NA	TRBJ1-1	TRBV6-2/TRBV6-3
TGTGCCACCCCCAGAAGGGGATTCTCCTACGAGCAGTACTTC	CATPRRGFSYEQYF	NA	NA	TRBJ2-7	TRBV24-1
TGTGCCAGCAGTGACGGACAGGGGGCGGATACGCAGTATTTT	CASSDGQGADTQYF	once	TRBD1	TRBJ2-3	TRBV6-4
TGTGCCAGCGGGTCTCGACTTACCGGGTCTATCAGCGGGGAGCTGTTTTTT	CASGSRLTGSISGELFF	once	NA	TRBJ2-2	TRBV27
TGTGCCACCAGTGCCGGGGGAGTCTACGAGCAGTACTTC	CATSAGGVYEQYF	medium-sized	NA	TRBJ2-7	TRBV24-1
TGTGCCAGCAATCCCATGCAGGGTAACTATGGCTACACCTTC	CASNPMQGNYGYTF	once	NA	TRBJ1-2	TRBV6-5
TGTGCCAGCAGCCAACTTCCCCACCGGGACTCGAGGGATACGCAGTATTTT	CASSQLPHRDSRDTQYF	NA	NA	TRBJ2-3	TRBV14
TGTGCCAGCAGCGGACAGGGGAAATACTATGGCTACACCTTC	CASSGQGKYYGYTF	once	TRBD1	TRBJ1-2	TRBV6-5
TGTGCCACCAGTGATTTGACAGGGAACCAAGAGACCCAGTACTTC	CATSDLTGNQETQYF	NA	NA	TRBJ2-5	TRBV24-1
TGTGCCAGTAGTCCCGGGGAAGCCTATGAGCAGTTCTTC	CASSPGEAYEQFF	NA	NA	TRBJ2-1	TRBV19
TGTGCCAGCAGCTTTCGGACTAGCGGGAGAACAGATACGCAGTATTTT	CASSFRTSGRTDTQYF	NA	TRBD2	TRBJ2-3	TRBV3-1/TRBV3-2
TGTGCCAGCAGTCCCCTCCGTGGGCGGGGGACTGAAGCTTTCTTT	CASSPLRGRGTEAFF	NA	NA	TRBJ1-1	TRBV28
TGCGCCAGCAACGAAGGGGGAGCGGGGGATACGCAGTATTTT	CASNEGGAGDTQYF	NA	NA	TRBJ2-3	TRBV4-1